Listed here are 27 T cell receptor beta chains from one sample, sequenced in a study of blood T cell repertoires in COVID-19. The repertoire was sequenced with immunoSEQ multiplex PCR; TCRdb's copy has only in-frame clones and lacks some. The data contain approximately 140,000 clones, 86% of them seen just once; the ten biggest clones take up 2.3%. The sample taken for sequencing was PBMCs or T cells enriched from blood (not recorded which). These receptors were obtained from a woman between 50 and 59 years old who had recovered from COVID-19.

This chain joins TRBV24-1 and TRBJ2-3, with 9 bases identical to TRBD1. V shed 3 bases, J shed 4 bases, and the junction held 4 bases outside the gene matches. The CDR3 loop spans 15 amino acids. The germline gives CDR1 KGHDR, CDR2 SFDVKD. The CDR3 region has the DNA TGTGCCACCAGTGATGCGGGACAGGGTGCAGATACGCAGTATTTT. Protein product: CATSDAGQGADTQYF.

The chain employs TRBV4-3 and TRBJ2-5; TRBD2 is a possible D gene (6 bases). CDR1 LGHNA and CDR2 YSLEER come from the germline V gene. The CDR3 has 15 amino acids. The ends were cut back, 4 bases at V and 2 bases at J, with 14 bases in the middle. This chain's CDR3 is CASSRTGDWQETQYF. CDR3 nucleotide sequence: TGCGCCAGCAGCCGGACGGGGGACTGGCAAGAGACCCAGTACTTC.

The chain links TRBV4-3 to TRBJ2-7, with 10 bases fitting TRBD1. V dropped 4 bases and J dropped 2; count of bases not matched to a gene: 2. The CDR3 length is 14 residues. Germline-derived CDR1 and CDR2 are LGHNA and YSLEER. CDR3 sequence: CASSPGTGAYEQYF. CDR3 nucleotides: TGCGCCAGCAGCCCCGGGACAGGGGCCTACGAGCAGTACTTC.

The chain uses TRBV9 and TRBJ1-6; tentatively, D is TRBD1 (6 bases). There are 14 residues in the CDR3. CDR1 SGDLS and CDR2 YYNGEE come from the germline V gene. V was trimmed by 1 base and J by 7 bases, leaving 9 bases between them. CDR3 coding DNA: TGTGCCAGCAGCGTAAACAGGGTAAATTCACCCCTCCACTTT. This codes for CASSVNRVNSPLHF.

This chain uses TRBV5-4 with TRBJ2-7; the D is unclear. The CDR3 contains 17 residues. The germline V and J ends were trimmed by 4 bases and 0 bases, with 20 bases remaining between them. Germline lookup yields CDR1 SGHNT and CDR2 YYREEE (reference sequence). The CDR3: CASSPDLVRSSSYEQYF. The DNA for the CDR3 is TGTGCCAGCAGCCCTGATTTGGTCCGGTCTAGCTCCTACGAGCAGTACTTC.

The chain couples TRBV6-5 to TRBJ1-2; D may be TRBD1 (5 bases). Germline V gives CDR1 MNHEY, CDR2 SVGAGI. This CDR3 spans 14 amino acids. Trimming cost V 7 bases and J 0 bases, with 12 bases left between them. The CDR3 sequence is CASTRGVANYGYTF. CDR3 sequence (DNA): TGTGCCAGCACCCGGGGGGTGGCTAACTATGGCTACACCTTC.

The J gene is TRBJ1-1, the V gene TRBV7-9; tentatively, D is TRBD1 (6 bases). Trimming stripped 4 bases from V and 0 bases from J, with 9 bases between. The CDR3 contains 14 residues. Germline assignment: CDR1 SEHNR and CDR2 FQNEAQ (reference sequence). Here the CDR3 reads CASSSGHLNTEAFF. For the CDR3, the DNA is TGTGCCAGCAGCTCGGGACACCTGAACACTGAAGCTTTCTTT.

The rearrangement joins TRBV23-1 to TRBJ1-5, with TRBD1 as a possible D gene (6 bases). TRBV23-1 is treated as an ORF (open reading frame) with a function not yet certain. The CDR3 is made up of 13 amino acids. Trimming pared 7 bases from V and 5 bases from J, leaving 12 bases between. In nucleotides, the CDR3 is TGCGCCAGCAACTCCCAGGGGTATCAGCCCCAGCATTTT. It translates to CASNSQGYQPQHF.

The chain is built from TRBV6-5 and TRBJ1-5; 12 nucleotides line up with TRBD1. There are 15 residues in the CDR3. Germline CDR1 and CDR2: MNHEY and SVGAGI. After removal of 6 bases from V and 4 bases from J, the junction contained 4 bases not matched to a gene. This chain's CDR3 is CASSSGQGANQPQHF. The DNA for the CDR3 is TGTGCCAGCAGCTCGGGACAGGGGGCAAATCAGCCCCAGCATTTT.

The chain is built from TRBV3-1 (or the pseudogene TRBV3-2) and TRBJ2-5; 10 positions agree with TRBD2. Germline V gene lookup returns CDR1 LGHDT and CDR2 YNNKEL (reference sequence). This CDR3 contains 18 residues. Trimming took 0 bases from V and 7 from J; bases not matched to a gene: 14. CDR3 amino acids: CASSQDEAVAGGRWTQYF. CDR3 DNA sequence: TGTGCCAGCAGCCAAGATGAGGCGGTAGCGGGGGGCCGGTGGACCCAGTACTTC.

The chain has TRBV27 and TRBJ2-7, with 10 bases aligning to TRBD2. J was trimmed by 3 bases and V by 3 bases; bases with no gene match: 5. CDR1 and CDR2 (germline): MNHEY, SMNVEV (reference sequence). CDR3 length: 15 residues. The CDR3 is CASSLLAGGIYEQYF. CDR3 DNA: TGTGCCAGCAGTTTGTTAGCGGGGGGAATCTACGAGCAGTACTTC.

As concerns this clone: An end of the junction differs from the germline gene, which may be a read error. The chain uses TRBV15 and TRBJ2-2, with no clear D. This CDR3 spans 14 amino acids. Looked up from germline, CDR1 is LNHNV and CDR2 is YYDKDF (reference sequence). CDR3 nucleotides: TGTGCCACCAGCGGAGAGAGGAGTGGCGGGGAGCTGTTTTTT. Its translation is CATSGERSGGELFF.

The rearrangement uses TRBV24-1 and TRBJ2-1; 7 bases map to TRBD1. Germline assignment: CDR1 KGHDR and CDR2 SFDVKD. The CDR3 sequence is 15 residues long. After removal of 4 bases from V and 0 bases from J, the junction contained 2 bases not matched to a gene. The CDR3 loop reads CATSDRGSSYNEQFF. The CDR3 bases are TGTGCCACCAGTGACAGGGGGAGCTCCTACAATGAGCAGTTCTTC.

The chain links TRBV11-2 to TRBJ1-1, with D hard to call. CDR1 is SGHAT and CDR2 is FQNNGV in the germline V gene. V lost 3 bases and J lost 5, with 4 bases in between. The CDR3 spans 11 residues. Written as DNA, the CDR3 is TGTGCCAGCAGCTTGAGGACTGAAGCTTTCTTT. Amino acids: CASSLRTEAFF.

This chain joins TRBV9 and TRBJ2-1, with D tentatively TRBD2 (6 bases). This CDR3 has 14 residues. V lost 2 bases, J lost 7 bases, and 13 bases lay in between. In germline, CDR1 is SGDLS, CDR2 YYNGEE. CDR3 in amino acids: CASSVRLADNEQFF. The CDR3 DNA sequence: TGTGCCAGCAGCGTTCGATTAGCGGATAATGAGCAGTTCTTC.

The chain couples TRBV19 to TRBJ1-2, with 7 nucleotides matching TRBD1. This CDR3 region has 16 residues. After removal of 1 base from V and 2 bases from J, the junction contained 7 bases not matched to a gene. The germline CDR1 and CDR2 sequences are LNHDA and SQIVND (reference sequence). CDR3 residues: CASSIGSQGFNYGYTF. The CDR3 nucleotides are TGTGCCAGTAGTATAGGCTCACAGGGGTTCAACTATGGCTACACCTTC.

The chain employs TRBV19 and TRBJ2-5, with 9 positions matching TRBD1. The germline CDR1 and CDR2 sequences are LNHDA and SQIVND (reference sequence). This CDR3 is built from 14 residues. Trimming at V came to 4 bases and at J to 5 bases, leaving 5 bases not matched to a gene. CDR3 coding DNA: TGTGCCAGTAGTACAGGACAGGGGCGCGAGACCCAGTACTTC. It translates to CASSTGQGRETQYF.

This clone has a handful of counts. This chain joins TRBV19 and TRBJ1-5; D call uncertain. Germline CDR1 reads LNHDA; CDR2 reads SQIVND (reference sequence). The CDR3 contains 13 residues. Trimming took off 5 bases at V and 3 bases at J, with 8 bases between the two ends. The CDR3 loop is CASSAKINQPQHF. As DNA, the CDR3 is TGTGCCAGTAGTGCGAAGATCAATCAGCCCCAGCATTTT.

This chain joins TRBV9 and TRBJ2-5; 8 bases align to TRBD1. The J segment lost 2 bases and the V segment lost 0 bases, leaving 3 bases of the junction unmatched. The CDR3 is made up of 15 amino acids. CDR1 SGDLS and CDR2 YYNGEE come from the germline V gene. CDR3 in amino acids: CASSVGGQGQETQYF. CDR3 sequence (DNA): TGTGCCAGCAGCGTAGGAGGACAGGGACAAGAGACCCAGTACTTC.

The chain employs TRBV5-1 and TRBJ1-2; 10 nucleotides align to TRBD1. CDR1 and CDR2 (germline): SGHRS, YFSETQ. V lost 3 bases and J lost 7; bases outside the gene matches: 9. The CDR3 totals 15 residues. The CDR3 bases are TGCGCCAGCAGCTCGAGGGGACAGGGGTTGGTTGGCTACACCTTC. Translated: CASSSRGQGLVGYTF.

The DNA of the CDR3 is TGTGCCAGTAGTTATACTTACCCCTACAATGAGCAGTTCTTC. Its protein is CASSYTYPYNEQFF. V and J are TRBV19 and TRBJ2-1; D not resolved. The CDR3 is 14 amino acids. Germline values: CDR1 LNHDA, CDR2 SQIVND (reference sequence). V lost 5 bases and J 2 bases, leaving 10 bases between the germline ends.

This rearrangement joins TRBV7-9 to TRBJ1-6, with 8 bases that match TRBD1. The V gene's germline CDR1 is SEHNR and CDR2 FQNEAQ (reference sequence). With V trimmed by 4 bases and J by 7 bases, 3 bases remained unmatched. The CDR3 contains 14 residues. The CDR3 protein is CASSSTGGNSPLHF. The CDR3 DNA follows: TGTGCCAGCAGCTCAACAGGGGGAAATTCACCCCTCCACTTT.

V and J are TRBV10-2 and TRBJ1-2, with D unclear. V was cut by 3 bases and J by 4 bases, with 9 bases left in between. CDR3 length equals 13 residues. Germline V gene sequence: CDR1 WSHSY, CDR2 SAAADI. The CDR3 DNA sequence: TGCGCCAGCAGTGATGTCAAAGCCTATGGCTACACCTTC. It is translated as CASSDVKAYGYTF.

The count of this clone is one. The chain has TRBV19 and TRBJ2-2; tentatively, D is TRBD1 (5 bases). V was cut by 4 bases and J by 1 base, with 13 bases left in between. The CDR3 totals 16 residues. The V gene's germline CDR1 is LNHDA and CDR2 SQIVND (reference sequence). CDR3 loop: CASSTYRRGNTGELFF. The CDR3 bases are TGTGCCAGTAGTACCTACAGGCGCGGGAACACCGGGGAGCTGTTTTTT.

This chain uses TRBV4-1 with TRBJ2-5; the match to TRBD2 covers 10 bases. V shed 2 bases, J shed 2 bases, and the junction held 2 bases outside the gene matches. CDR1 is MGHRA and CDR2 is YSYEKL in the germline V gene. The CDR3 consists of 15 residues. CDR3 sequence reads: CASSQKLAGQETQYF. The CDR3, as DNA: TGCGCCAGCAGCCAAAAACTAGCGGGACAAGAGACCCAGTACTTC.

This rearrangement joins TRBV27 to TRBJ1-1; 8 nucleotides match TRBD1. Unmatched junction bases numbered 5, after V lost 4 bases and J lost 4 bases. Germline CDR1 reads MNHEY; CDR2 reads SMNVEV (reference sequence). This CDR3 has 14 residues. The CDR3 is CASSSLTGATEAFF. CDR3 sequence (DNA): TGTGCCAGCAGTTCCTTGACAGGGGCCACTGAAGCTTTCTTT.

This chain connects TRBV2 to TRBJ2-7; 8 nucleotides line up with TRBD2. CDR3 length equals 15 residues. Unmatched junction bases numbered 3, after V lost 2 bases and J lost 0 bases. The germline CDR1 and CDR2 sequences are SNHLY and FYNNEI. The CDR3 DNA reads TGTGCCAGCAGTGAATACGCGGGGGGCTCCTACGAGCAGTACTTC. Amino acid sequence: CASSEYAGGSYEQYF. Combining the CDR3 with reference TRBV2 and TRBJ2-7 gives the whole variable domain EPEVTQTPSHQVTQMGQEVILRCVPISNHLYFYWYRQILGQKVEFLVSFYNNEISEKSEIFDDQFSVERPDGSNFTLKIRSTKLEDSAMYFCASSEYAGGSYEQYFGPGTRLTVT.